The 14 T cell receptor beta chains in this list originate from one sample, sequenced in a study of T cell responses to AZD1222 COVID-19 vaccine. Produced via immunoSEQ multiplex PCR; TCRdb's table is partial and in-frame only. The sample contains some 120,000 clones, around 89% of which appear only once. Here the sequenced sample was peripheral blood, taken on day 0 of MenACWY control vaccination. The receptors originated from an adult in good health.

As DNA, the CDR3 is TGTGCCAGCAGTTTACCCTCGGCCGGAGATACGCAGTATTTT. Protein: CASSLPSAGDTQYF. The chain carries TRBV27 and TRBJ2-3; D not certain. CDR3 length: 14 residues. Germline values: CDR1 MNHEY, CDR2 SMNVEV (reference sequence). Trimming shortened V by 2 bases and J by 5 bases, and 11 bases separated the two germline ends.

The chain joins TRBV2 to TRBJ2-5, with TRBD1 matching over 11 bases. Unmatched junction bases numbered 8, after V lost 3 bases and J lost 5 bases. The CDR3 totals 16 residues. Looked up from germline, CDR1 is SNHLY and CDR2 is FYNNEI. The CDR3 sequence is CASSESGQGAGETQYF. CDR3 sequence (DNA): TGTGCCAGCAGTGAGTCTGGACAGGGGGCAGGTGAGACCCAGTACTTC.

This clone was detected once. Here the CDR3 DNA reads TGCAGCGATAGACTAGGTCGTGAGCAGTTCTTC. Translation: CSDRLGREQFF. The rearrangement links TRBV29-1 to TRBJ2-1, with D maybe TRBD2 (6 bases). The CDR3 has 11 amino acids. Germline CDR1 and CDR2: SQVTM and ANQGSEA. V shed 7 bases and J shed 9 bases, with 13 bases lying between them.

The chain links TRBV16 to TRBJ2-7; 13 nucleotides agree with TRBD2. The germline gives CDR1 KGHSY, CDR2 FQNENV. The CDR3 length is 15 residues. Trimming cost V 4 bases and J 3 bases; bases outside gene matches: 3. This CDR3 reads CASSRGLAGIYEQYF. The CDR3 DNA sequence: TGTGCCAGCAGCCGGGGACTAGCGGGAATCTACGAGCAGTACTTC.

This clone was observed a handful of times. The rearrangement links TRBV7-9 to TRBJ1-3; D call uncertain. Deletions cut 1 base from V and 0 bases from J, with 7 bases between. From germline, CDR1 is SEHNR and CDR2 FQNEAQ (reference sequence). The CDR3 runs to 15 residues. For the CDR3, the DNA is TGTGCCAGCAGCTTAGTAACTTACTCTGGAAACACCATATATTTT. Protein: CASSLVTYSGNTIYF. The whole variable domain, remainder taken from reference TRBV7-9 and TRBJ1-3, is DTGVSQNPRHKITKRGQNVTFRCDPISEHNRLYWYRQTLGQGPEFLTYFQNEAQLEKSRLLSDRFSAERPKGSFSTLEIQRTEQGDSAMYLCASSLVTYSGNTIYFGEGSWLTVV.

The chain combines TRBV28 with TRBJ2-5, with D unclear. From germline, CDR1 is MDHEN and CDR2 SYDVKM. Trimming stripped 7 bases from V and 5 bases from J, with 14 bases between. This CDR3 is 13 amino acids long. CDR3 region: CASTERRRETQYF. The CDR3 nucleotides read TGTGCCAGCACCGAGAGACGTAGGGAGACCCAGTACTTC. Based on the CDR3 plus reference TRBV28 and TRBJ2-5, the full variable domain is DVKVTQSSRYLVKRTGEKVFLECVQDMDHENMFWYRQDPGLGLRLIYFSYDVKMKEKGDIPEGYSVSREKKERFSLILESASTNQTSMYLCASTERRRETQYFGPGTRLLVL.

This chain uses TRBV28 with TRBJ1-5; tentatively, D is TRBD1 (6 bases). CDR1 and CDR2 from the germline V gene are MDHEN and SYDVKM. The CDR3 loop spans 15 amino acids. Trimming left V 7 bases short and J 0 bases short, with 13 bases between. The chain's CDR3 is CASISRGDSNQPQHF. The CDR3 DNA sequence: TGTGCCAGCATCTCTAGGGGGGATAGCAATCAGCCCCAGCATTTT.

V gene TRBV29-1 combines with J gene TRBJ2-7; D not certain. V was pared by 0 bases and J by 4 bases, with 13 bases between. The CDR3 is 14 residues long. Germline-derived CDR1 and CDR2 are SQVTM and ANQGSEA. For the CDR3, the DNA is TGCAGCGTTGAAGATCCCTTTGACGTGTACGAGCAGTACTTC. This codes for CSVEDPFDVYEQYF.

The V gene is TRBV6-5, the J gene TRBJ2-7; TRBD1 matches at 8 bases. This CDR3 spans 15 amino acids. V was clipped by 2 bases and J by 7 bases; unmatched bases: 10. Germline CDR1 is MNHEY and CDR2 is SVGAGI. The CDR3 DNA is TGTGCCAGCAGTTACCTGGCAGGGGGCGGGTTAGAGCAGTACTTC. It specifies CASSYLAGGGLEQYF.

This clone is a singleton in its sample. The chain employs TRBV29-1 and TRBJ2-7; possible D gene TRBD1, 5 bases. V was clipped by 6 bases and J by 0 bases, with 15 bases between them. The CDR3 loop spans 14 amino acids. From germline, CDR1 is SQVTM and CDR2 ANQGSEA. DNA for the CDR3: TGCAGCGTGAGTCAGGGTCTGAGCTCCTACGAGCAGTACTTC. This sequence encodes CSVSQGLSSYEQYF.

The chain recombines TRBV18 with TRBJ1-5, with 12 bases matching TRBD1. The V gene's germline CDR1 is KGHSH and CDR2 LQKENI. This CDR3 spans 16 amino acids. Trimming removed 3 bases from V and 6 bases from J; junction bases left unmatched: 6. CDR3 nucleotides: TGTGCCAGCTCACCCGGGACAGGGGGCGAGGGTCAGCCCCAGCATTTT. Translation: CASSPGTGGEGQPQHF.

The chain combines TRBV7-9 with TRBJ1-5, with D unresolved. Germline CDR1 and CDR2: SEHNR and FQNEAQ (reference sequence). The ends were cut back, 4 bases at V and 6 bases at J, with 13 bases in the middle. The CDR3 consists of 14 residues. The CDR3 sequence is CASSSAGSPQPQHF. DNA of the CDR3: TGTGCCAGCAGCTCTGCAGGAAGCCCTCAGCCCCAGCATTTT.

The chain joins TRBV21-1 to TRBJ2-5; TRBD1, the D gene given by the table, was not confirmed from the DNA. TRBV21-1 is a pseudogene locus. The CDR3 is made up of 15 amino acids. Written as DNA, the CDR3 is TGTGCCAGCCCCAAACTACTGGGGCGAGGAGAGACCCAGTACTTC. Translated, it gives CASPKLLGRGETQYF.

The V and J genes are TRBV7-9 and TRBJ2-7, with D perhaps matching TRBD2 (5 bases). The V end was cut by 4 bases, the J end by 2 bases, with 24 bases between. The length of the CDR3 is 18 residues. Germline-derived CDR1 and CDR2 are SEHNR and FQNEAQ (reference sequence). The CDR3 nucleotides are TGTGCCAGCAGCTCAAGTCCCCATCCGGGATCCCAACCCTACGAGCAGTACTTC. Residues: CASSSSPHPGSQPYEQYF.